These 4 T cell receptor beta chains were sequenced from one sample in a study of low-dose radiotherapy and immunotherapy resistance in tumors. Time point: before trial treatment. TRAV- and TRBV-specific primers, spanning alpha and beta chains, primed first-strand cDNA. TCR amplification used around 20 PCR cycles, a constant-region primer and a V-primer adapter. TCRdb re-called the reads with MiXCR, one entry per CDR3 protein. The top ten clones hold 5.7% of a sample with 55,000 to 70,000 distinct CDR3 sequences, almost 25% of them seen once. The source was PBMCs, collected before treatment. The receptors originated from a male donor with prostate cancer.

There are many counts of this clonotype. The chain carries TRBV6-6 and TRBJ2-5, with 7 bases identical to TRBD1. CDR1 is MNHNY and CDR2 is SVGAGI in the germline V gene (reference sequence). V gave up 6 bases and J gave up 4 bases; unmatched junction bases: 11. This CDR3 is built from 15 residues. For the CDR3, the DNA is TGTGCCAGCAGGACCGGGACAGCAATCGGAGAGACCCAGTACTTC. The encoded protein is CASRTGTAIGETQYF.

This chain links TRBV29-1 with TRBJ1-1; 11 nucleotides align to TRBD1. The germline gives CDR1 SQVTM, CDR2 ANQGSEA. Trimming took 6 bases from V and 1 from J; bases not matched to a gene: 10. This CDR3 is 16 amino acids long. In nucleotides, the CDR3 is TGCAGCGTGACGGGAGGGACAGGGGGGGCGAACACTGAAGCTTTCTTT. It is translated as CSVTGGTGGANTEAFF.

Notes on this clonotype: The junction shows a germline mismatch at one end, possibly a read error. The J gene is TRBJ2-7, the V gene TRBV6-5; D assignment may be TRBD1 or TRBD2 (6 bases each). The CDR3 covers 13 residues. Germline CDR1 and CDR2: MNHEY and SVGAGI. The CDR3 DNA is TGTGCCAGCAGATCCGGGGGCTCCGGGGAGCTGTACTTC. It yields the protein CASRSGGSGELYF.

Concerning this clonotype: A far larger clone differs by one base, so this is likely a read error. The CDR3 DNA reads as TGTGCCAGCGGTAACTGGGGACAGGGGGCTGAGACCCAGTACTTC. Amino acids: CASGNWGQGAETQYF. This chain links TRBV28 with TRBJ2-5; 12 positions match TRBD1. The germline V gene has CDR1 MDHEN and CDR2 SYDVKM. The CDR3 loop spans 15 amino acids. Unmatched junction bases numbered 9, after V lost 8 bases and J lost 5 bases.